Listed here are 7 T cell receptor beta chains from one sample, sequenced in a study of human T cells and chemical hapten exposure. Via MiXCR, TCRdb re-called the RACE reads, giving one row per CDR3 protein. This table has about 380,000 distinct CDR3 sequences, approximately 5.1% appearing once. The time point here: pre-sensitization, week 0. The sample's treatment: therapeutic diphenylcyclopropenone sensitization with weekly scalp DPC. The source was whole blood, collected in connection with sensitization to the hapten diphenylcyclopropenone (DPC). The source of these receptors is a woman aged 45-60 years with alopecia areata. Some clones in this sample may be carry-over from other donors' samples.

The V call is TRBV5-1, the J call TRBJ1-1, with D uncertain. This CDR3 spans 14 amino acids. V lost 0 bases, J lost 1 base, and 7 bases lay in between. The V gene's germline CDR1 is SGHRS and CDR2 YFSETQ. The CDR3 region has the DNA TGCGCCAGCAGCTTGGCCGACGCGAACACTGAAGCTTTCTTT. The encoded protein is CASSLADANTEAFF.

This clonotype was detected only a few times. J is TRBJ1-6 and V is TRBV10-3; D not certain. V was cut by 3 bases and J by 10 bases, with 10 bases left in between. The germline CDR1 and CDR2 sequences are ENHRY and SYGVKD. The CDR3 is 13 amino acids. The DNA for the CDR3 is TGTGCCATCAGTGAAGGCCGAAACTCACCCCTCCACTTT. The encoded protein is CAISEGRNSPLHF.

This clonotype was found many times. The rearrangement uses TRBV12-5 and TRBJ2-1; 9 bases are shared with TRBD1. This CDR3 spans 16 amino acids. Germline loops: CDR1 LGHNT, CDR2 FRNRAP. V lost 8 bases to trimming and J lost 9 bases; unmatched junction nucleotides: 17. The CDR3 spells CASTHSGDRVPSEQFF. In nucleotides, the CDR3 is TGTGCTAGTACTCACTCGGGGGACAGGGTTCCGAGTGAGCAGTTCTTC.

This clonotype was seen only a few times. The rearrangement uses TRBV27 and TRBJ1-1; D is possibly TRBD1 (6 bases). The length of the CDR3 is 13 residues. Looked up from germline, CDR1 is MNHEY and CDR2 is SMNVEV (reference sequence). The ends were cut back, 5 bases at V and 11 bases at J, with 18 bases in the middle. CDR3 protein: CASSPSGTRVAFF. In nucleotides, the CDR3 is TGTGCCAGCAGTCCTTCTGGGACAAGGGTGGCTTTCTTT.

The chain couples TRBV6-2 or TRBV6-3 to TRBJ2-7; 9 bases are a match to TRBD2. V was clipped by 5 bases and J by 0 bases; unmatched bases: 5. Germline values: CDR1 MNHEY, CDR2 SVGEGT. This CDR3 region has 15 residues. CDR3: CASSLSGSSSYEQYF. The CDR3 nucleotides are TGTGCCAGCAGTCTTAGCGGGAGCAGCTCCTACGAGCAGTACTTC.

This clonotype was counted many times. The CDR3 here is CASSLAGRDRETQYF. CDR3 in DNA: TGTGCCAGCAGCTTAGCGGGCAGGGATCGGGAGACCCAGTACTTC. This chain joins TRBV7-2 and TRBJ2-5, with D possibly TRBD1 on 5 matching bases. Trimming took 0 bases from V and 5 from J, leaving 13 bases between them. CDR1 and CDR2 from the germline V gene are SGHTA and FQGNSA. The CDR3 is 15 amino acids.

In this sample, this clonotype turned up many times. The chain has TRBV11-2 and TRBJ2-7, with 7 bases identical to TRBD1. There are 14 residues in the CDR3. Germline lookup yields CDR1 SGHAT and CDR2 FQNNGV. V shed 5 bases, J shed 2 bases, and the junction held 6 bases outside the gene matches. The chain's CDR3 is CASSHRGPTYEQYF. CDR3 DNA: TGTGCCAGCAGCCACAGGGGACCTACCTACGAGCAGTACTTC.